A selection of T cell receptor beta chains follows, all from one sample in a study of T cell changes during pregnancy in multiple sclerosis. Assay used: immunoSEQ multiplex PCR; TCRdb lists only in-frame clones, some missing. The table includes about 60,000 clones, 91% detected once. This sample comprised CD4+ T cells from peripheral blood mononuclear cells, obtained in the first trimester of pregnancy. Receptor source: a female donor with multiple sclerosis, enrolled in a pregnancy study. Each CDR3 is given without its conserved first and last residue.

>TRBV6-5|TRBJ2-3
ASSYTYRGSTDTQY
>TRBV7-2|TRBJ2-3
ASSSYLGVNLS
>TRBV6-5|TRBJ1-4
ASSYSGPGQVQF
>TRBV18|TRBJ1-1
ASSGQGQSNTEAF
>TRBV18|TRBJ2-2
ASSPASGFSVTGELF
>TRBV6-1|TRBJ2-5
ASSELGWETQY
>TRBV19|TRBJ1-1
ASSPATGSTEAF
>TRBV7-9|TRBJ1-2
ASSLTDYGYT
>TRBV9|TRBJ1-2
ASSVATGKGAPRA
>TRBV9|TRBJ2-6
ASSVAGGGLGANVLT
>TRBV27|TRBJ2-7
ASSRILGPYEQY
>TRBV7-8|TRBJ1-2
ASSLAGGSAGGYT
>TRBV7-8|TRBJ1-1
ASSLRDFYTEAF
>TRBV5-6|TRBJ2-5
ASSLLAGKETQY
>TRBV6-5|TRBJ1-2
ASSYSGGGSYYGYT
>TRBV6-5|TRBJ1-1
ASSTDRSYALEAF
>TRBV6-5|TRBJ2-3
ASSYARGGSTDTQY
>TRBV9|TRBJ1-1
ASGGTPNTEAF
>TRBV14|TRBJ2-5
ASSQETGGRWETQY
>TRBV4-3|TRBJ1-6
ASSQKEDSPLH
>TRBV11-2|TRBJ2-7
ASSLVRGGTESYEQY
>TRBV7-8|TRBJ2-5
ASSLAAGLIQETQY
>TRBV5-4|TRBJ1-2
ASSEGQSYGYT
>TRBV7-3|TRBJ1-6
ASTLTGAPNSPLH
>TRBV5-1|TRBJ2-2
ASSYGTASNTGELF
>TRBV29-1|TRBJ2-7
SVAGGSGYGGEQY
>TRBV27|TRBJ2-7
ASSFRSPSASGGAHEQY
>TRBV5-4|TRBJ1-2
ASSSATGYYGYT
>TRBV5-6|TRBJ1-2
ASSLGDRGWLSGGYT
>TRBV7-6|TRBJ2-7
ASSLVAGGGGEQY
>TRBV30|TRBJ2-5
AWSGGTGVETQY
>TRBV6-5|TRBJ2-2
ASTRQGGNTGELF
>TRBV9|TRBJ2-5
ASSSWSGEETQY
>TRBV6-1|TRBJ2-7
ASSELTKTYEQY
>TRBV2|TRBJ2-1
ASSGENVSEQF